The T cell receptor (beta chain) under discussion was sequenced for a study of OX40 agonist ivuxolimab in advanced cancers. In the study overall: Every patient in dose escalation had hepatocellular carcinoma, melanoma, renal cell or head and neck cancer. Partial responses were observed in three patients, of whom one had hepatocellular carcinoma and two had cutaneous melanoma. Broader study findings: Clones of CD4+ and CD8+ blood T cells grew by week 6 at doses of 0.1 to 3.0 mg/kg. The study found that CD8+ T cells averaged more expanded clones than CD4+.

As to this clone: Its antigen is not identified.

TCRdb's table, derived via immunoSEQ multiplex PCR, lists solely in-frame clones and lacks some. This sample has tens of thousands of clones; approximately 80% occur once, and the top ten carry about 20%. Germline V gene sequence: CDR1 MDHEN, CDR2 SYDVKM. This CDR3 is built from 14 residues. V lost 5 bases and J lost 8, with 16 bases in between. The rearrangement joins TRBV28 to TRBJ2-1; tentative D call: TRBD1 (5 bases). This receptor was obtained from an adult with an advanced solid tumor such as melanoma, head and neck, liver or kidney cancer. Source: CD4+ or CD8+ T cells sorted from blood, taken in a trial of the OX40 agonist ivuxolimab. CDR3 coding DNA: TGTGCCAGCAGTCCCTCTCTGGGGCCGGATGAGCAGTTCTTC. The encoded protein is CASSPSLGPDEQFF.